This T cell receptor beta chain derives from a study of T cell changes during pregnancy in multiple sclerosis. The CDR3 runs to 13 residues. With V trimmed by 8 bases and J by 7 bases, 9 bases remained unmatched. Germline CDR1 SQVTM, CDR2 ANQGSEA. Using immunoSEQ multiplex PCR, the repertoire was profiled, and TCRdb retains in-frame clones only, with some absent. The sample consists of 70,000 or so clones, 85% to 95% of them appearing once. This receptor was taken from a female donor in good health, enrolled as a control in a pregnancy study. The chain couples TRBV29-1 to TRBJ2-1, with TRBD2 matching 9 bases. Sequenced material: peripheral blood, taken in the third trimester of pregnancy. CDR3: CSSERGAGNEQFF. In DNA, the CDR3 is TGCAGCTCGGAGCGGGGGGCCGGGAATGAGCAGTTCTTC.